Included here is one T cell receptor (beta chain) sequence, with context. Germline CDR1 LNHNV, CDR2 YYDKDF (reference sequence). With 0 bases removed from V and 2 bases from J, the gap between germline ends came to 11 bases. The CDR3 spans 15 residues. This sample is part of a study of T-cell reconstitution after alpha-beta-depleted transplantation in children. Construction of the TCRbeta library involved unique molecular identifiers. TCRdb fed the PCR reads into MiXCR, producing one record per CDR3 protein. The sample yields about 480,000 distinct CDR3 sequences, under 15% seen once. Specimen: PBMCs from the stem cell graft donor, collected from the stem cell graft. This chain uses TRBV15 with TRBJ2-7; D unclear. This receptor was identified in a human donor who donated a stem cell graft to a child with combined immunodeficiency. In DNA form, the CDR3 reads TGTGCCACCAGCAGAGATAAGGGCCCTGCCTACGAGCAGTACTTC. The encoded protein is CATSRDKGPAYEQYF.